This entry features one T cell receptor beta chain sequence. Its specificity is unknown. One end of the junction varies from germline; a read error may be responsible. 60 Vbeta and 13 Jbeta primers were used in PCR. Assay used: immunoSEQ multiplex PCR; TCRdb lists only in-frame clones, some missing. The sample lists 100,000 to 150,000 clones, about two thirds occurring once. This sample stems from a study of cytomegalovirus exposure and HLA in healthy donors. Whole-study results and caveats: Presence/absence analyses took donor sequencing depth as roughly uniform.

This clonotype was obtained from a man aged 50 or older in good health and CMV-seropositive. The sample consisted of PBMCs.

CDR3 sequence reads: CSSSPGEARSEAFF. The CDR3 DNA is TGTTCCAGCAGTCCCGGTGAAGCGAGGTCTGAAGCTTTCTTT. This chain connects TRBV7-9 to TRBJ1-1; D gene uncertain. Germline loops: CDR1 SEHNR, CDR2 FQNEAQ (reference sequence). The CDR3 has 14 amino acids.